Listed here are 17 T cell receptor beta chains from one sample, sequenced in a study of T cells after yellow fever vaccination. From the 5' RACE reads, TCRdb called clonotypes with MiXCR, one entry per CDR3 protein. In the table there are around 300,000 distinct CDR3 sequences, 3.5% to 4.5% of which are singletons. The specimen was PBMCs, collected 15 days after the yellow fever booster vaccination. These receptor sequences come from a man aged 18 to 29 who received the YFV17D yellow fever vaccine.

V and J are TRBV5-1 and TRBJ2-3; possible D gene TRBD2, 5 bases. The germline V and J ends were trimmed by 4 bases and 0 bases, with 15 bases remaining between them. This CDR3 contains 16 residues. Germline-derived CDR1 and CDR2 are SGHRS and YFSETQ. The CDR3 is CASSAGLSGSTDTQYF. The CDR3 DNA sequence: TGCGCCAGCAGCGCCGGTCTGAGCGGTAGCACAGATACGCAGTATTTT.

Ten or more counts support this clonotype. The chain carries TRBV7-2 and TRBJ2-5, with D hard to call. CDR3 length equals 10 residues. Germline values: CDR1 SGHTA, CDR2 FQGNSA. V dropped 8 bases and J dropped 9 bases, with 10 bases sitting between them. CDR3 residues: CASGLEAQYF. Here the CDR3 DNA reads TGTGCCAGCGGCCTCGAGGCCCAGTACTTC.

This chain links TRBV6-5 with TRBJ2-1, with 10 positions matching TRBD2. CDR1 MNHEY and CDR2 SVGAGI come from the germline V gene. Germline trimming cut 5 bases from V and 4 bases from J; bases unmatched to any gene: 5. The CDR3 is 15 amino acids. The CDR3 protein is CASSESGGAYNEQFF. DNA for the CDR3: TGTGCCAGCAGTGAGAGCGGGGGGGCGTACAATGAGCAGTTCTTC.

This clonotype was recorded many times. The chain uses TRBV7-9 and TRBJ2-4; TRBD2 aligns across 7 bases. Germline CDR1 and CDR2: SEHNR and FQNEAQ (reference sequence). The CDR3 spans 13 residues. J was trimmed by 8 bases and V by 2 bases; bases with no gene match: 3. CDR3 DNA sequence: TGTGCCAGCAGCTTACCTGGGGGGGACATTCAGTACTTC. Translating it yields CASSLPGGDIQYF.

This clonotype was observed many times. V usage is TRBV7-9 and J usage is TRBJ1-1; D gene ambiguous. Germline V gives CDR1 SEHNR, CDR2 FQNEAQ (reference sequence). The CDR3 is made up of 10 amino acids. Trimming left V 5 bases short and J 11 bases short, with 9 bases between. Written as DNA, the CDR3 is TGTGCCAGCAGCGGAGACAACGCTTTCTTT. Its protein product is CASSGDNAFF.

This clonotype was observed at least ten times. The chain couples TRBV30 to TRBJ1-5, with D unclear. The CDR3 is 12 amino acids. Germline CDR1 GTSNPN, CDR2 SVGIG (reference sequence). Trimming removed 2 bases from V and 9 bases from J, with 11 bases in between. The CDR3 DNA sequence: TGTGCCTGGAGTCCGGATTTCGGGCCCCAGCATTTT. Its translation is CAWSPDFGPQHF.

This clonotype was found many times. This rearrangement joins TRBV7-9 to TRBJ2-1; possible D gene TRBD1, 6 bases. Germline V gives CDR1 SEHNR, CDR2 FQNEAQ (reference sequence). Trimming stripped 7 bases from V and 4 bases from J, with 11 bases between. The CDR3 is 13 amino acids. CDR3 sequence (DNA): TGTGCCAGCATCTTGGACAGTTACAATGAGCAGTTCTTC. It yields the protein CASILDSYNEQFF.

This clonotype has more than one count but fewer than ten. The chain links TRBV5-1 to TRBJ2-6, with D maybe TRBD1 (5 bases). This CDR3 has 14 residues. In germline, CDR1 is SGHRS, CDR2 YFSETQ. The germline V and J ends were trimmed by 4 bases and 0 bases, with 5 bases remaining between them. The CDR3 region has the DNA TGCGCCAGCAGCGACAGCTCTGGGGCCAACGTCCTGACTTTC. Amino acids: CASSDSSGANVLTF.

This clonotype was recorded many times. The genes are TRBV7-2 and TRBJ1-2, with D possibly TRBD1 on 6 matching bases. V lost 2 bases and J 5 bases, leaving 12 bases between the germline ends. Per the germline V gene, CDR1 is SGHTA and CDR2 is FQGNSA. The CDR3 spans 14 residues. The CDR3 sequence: CASSLRQVSYGYTF. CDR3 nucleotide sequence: TGTGCCAGCAGCTTACGACAGGTGTCATATGGCTACACCTTC.

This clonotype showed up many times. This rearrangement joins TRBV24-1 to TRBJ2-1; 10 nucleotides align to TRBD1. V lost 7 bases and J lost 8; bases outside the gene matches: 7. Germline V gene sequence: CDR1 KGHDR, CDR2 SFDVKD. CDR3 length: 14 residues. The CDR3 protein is CATSRDRGFDEQFF. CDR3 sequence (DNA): TGTGCCACCAGCAGGGACAGGGGATTTGATGAGCAGTTCTTC.

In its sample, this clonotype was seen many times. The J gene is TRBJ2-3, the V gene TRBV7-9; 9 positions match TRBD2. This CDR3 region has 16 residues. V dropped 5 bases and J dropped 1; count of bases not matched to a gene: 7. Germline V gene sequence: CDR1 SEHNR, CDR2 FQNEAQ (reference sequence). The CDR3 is CASSPPIAGGTDTQYF. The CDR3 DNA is TGTGCCAGCAGCCCCCCGATAGCGGGGGGCACAGATACGCAGTATTTT.

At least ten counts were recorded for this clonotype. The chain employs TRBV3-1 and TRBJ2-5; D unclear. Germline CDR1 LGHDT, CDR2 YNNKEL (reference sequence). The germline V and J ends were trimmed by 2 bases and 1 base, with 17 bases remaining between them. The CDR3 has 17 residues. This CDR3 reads CASSQLGRALLQETQYF. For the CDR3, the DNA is TGTGCCAGCAGCCAACTCGGAAGGGCCCTCCTCCAAGAGACCCAGTACTTC.

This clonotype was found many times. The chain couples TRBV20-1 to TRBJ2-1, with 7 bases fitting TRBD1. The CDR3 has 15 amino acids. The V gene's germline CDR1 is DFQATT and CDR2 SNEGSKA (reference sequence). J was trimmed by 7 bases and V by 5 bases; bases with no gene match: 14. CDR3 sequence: CSAALLGTALNEQFF. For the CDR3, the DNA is TGCAGTGCTGCGCTCCTCGGGACAGCCCTTAATGAGCAGTTCTTC.

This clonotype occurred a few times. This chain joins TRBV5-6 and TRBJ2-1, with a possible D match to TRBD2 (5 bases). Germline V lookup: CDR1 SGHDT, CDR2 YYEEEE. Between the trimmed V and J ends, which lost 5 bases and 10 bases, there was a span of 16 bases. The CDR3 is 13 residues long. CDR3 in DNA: TGTGCCAGCAGGCTAACACTAGTACGGGAGCAGTTCTTC. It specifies CASRLTLVREQFF.

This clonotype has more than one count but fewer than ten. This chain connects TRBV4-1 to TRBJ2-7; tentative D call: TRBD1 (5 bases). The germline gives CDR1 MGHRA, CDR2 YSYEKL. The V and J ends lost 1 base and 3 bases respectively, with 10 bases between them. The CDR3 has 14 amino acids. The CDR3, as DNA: TGCGCCAGCAGCCAAGCCCCGGACAACTACGAGCAGTACTTC. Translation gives CASSQAPDNYEQYF.

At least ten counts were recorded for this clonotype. For the CDR3, the DNA is TGTGCCAGCAGCTCCGGGACGCCGGACCAGCCCCAGCATTTT. Translated, it gives CASSSGTPDQPQHF. The chain recombines TRBV7-6 with TRBJ1-5; TRBD1 is a possible D gene (5 bases). The CDR3 loop spans 14 amino acids. Trimming left V 4 bases short and J 7 bases short, with 14 bases between. Germline loops: CDR1 SGHVS, CDR2 FNYEAQ.

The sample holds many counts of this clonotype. CDR3 loop: CAISVGQRQGSEQYF. CDR3 in DNA: TGTGCCATCAGTGTCGGCCAAAGACAGGGATCCGAGCAGTACTTC. The V call is TRBV10-3, the J call TRBJ2-7, with 7 bases fitting TRBD1. The CDR3 is made up of 15 amino acids. CDR1 ENHRY and CDR2 SYGVKD come from the germline V gene. V lost 4 bases to trimming and J lost 6 bases; unmatched junction nucleotides: 12.